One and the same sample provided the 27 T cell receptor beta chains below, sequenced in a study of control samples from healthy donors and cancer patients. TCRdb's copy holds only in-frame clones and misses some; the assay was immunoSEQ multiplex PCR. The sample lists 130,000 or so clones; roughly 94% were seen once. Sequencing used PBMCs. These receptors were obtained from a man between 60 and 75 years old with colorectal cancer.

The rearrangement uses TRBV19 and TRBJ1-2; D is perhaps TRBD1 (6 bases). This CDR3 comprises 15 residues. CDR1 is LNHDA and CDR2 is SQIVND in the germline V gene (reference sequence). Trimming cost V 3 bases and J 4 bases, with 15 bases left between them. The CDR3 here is CASSISSGQSYGYTF. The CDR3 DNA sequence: TGTGCCAGTAGTATCTCATCCGGACAGAGCTATGGCTACACCTTC.

The CDR3 loop is CASRPGQGSNQPQHF. In nucleotides, the CDR3 is TGCGCCAGCAGACCTGGACAGGGTAGCAATCAGCCCCAGCATTTT. The V call is TRBV10-2, the J call TRBJ1-5; 8 positions match TRBD1. Trimming took 6 bases from V and 0 from J; bases not matched to a gene: 4. The CDR3 covers 15 residues. CDR1 and CDR2 from the germline V gene are WSHSY and SAAADI.

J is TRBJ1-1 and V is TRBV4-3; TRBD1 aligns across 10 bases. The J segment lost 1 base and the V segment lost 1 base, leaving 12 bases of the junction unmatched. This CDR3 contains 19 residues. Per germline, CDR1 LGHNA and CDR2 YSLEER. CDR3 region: CASSQVRDRGGLGNTEAFF. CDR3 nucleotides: TGCGCCAGCAGCCAAGTCAGGGACAGGGGTGGGTTGGGGAACACTGAAGCTTTCTTT.

CDR3 sequence reads: CASSRGGEQYF. CDR3 DNA: TGTGCCAGCAGCCGCGGGGGCGAGCAGTACTTC. The genes are TRBV7-6 and TRBJ2-7, with 7 positions matching TRBD2. The CDR3 is 11 amino acids. CDR1 is SGHVS, CDR2 FNYEAQ, per germline. With V trimmed by 5 bases and J by 6 bases, 1 base remained unmatched.

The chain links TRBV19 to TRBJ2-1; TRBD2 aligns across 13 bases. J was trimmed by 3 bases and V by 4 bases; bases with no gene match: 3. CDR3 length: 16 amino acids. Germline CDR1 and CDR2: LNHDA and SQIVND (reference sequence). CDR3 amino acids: CASSTRTSGGYNEQFF. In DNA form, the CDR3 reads TGTGCCAGTAGTACCAGGACTAGCGGGGGCTACAATGAGCAGTTCTTC.

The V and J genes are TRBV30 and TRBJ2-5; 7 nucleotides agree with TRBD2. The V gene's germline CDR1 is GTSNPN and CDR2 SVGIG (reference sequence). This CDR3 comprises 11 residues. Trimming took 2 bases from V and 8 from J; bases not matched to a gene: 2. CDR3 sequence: CAWSSGATQYF. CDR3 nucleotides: TGTGCCTGGAGTAGCGGGGCCACCCAGTACTTC. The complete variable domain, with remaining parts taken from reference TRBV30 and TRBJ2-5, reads SQTIHQWPATLVQPVGSPLSLECTVEGTSNPNLYWYRQAAGRGLQLLFYSVGIGQISSEVPQNLSASRPQDRQFILSSKKLLLSDSGFYLCAWSSGATQYFGPGTRLLVL.

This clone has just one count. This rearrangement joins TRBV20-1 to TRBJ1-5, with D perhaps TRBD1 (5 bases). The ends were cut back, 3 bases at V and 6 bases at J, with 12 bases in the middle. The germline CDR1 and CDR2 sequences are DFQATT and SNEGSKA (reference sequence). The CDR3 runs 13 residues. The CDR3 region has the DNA TGCAGTGCTAGTTCCGGGGGTAGTCAGCCCCAGCATTTT. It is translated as CSASSGGSQPQHF.

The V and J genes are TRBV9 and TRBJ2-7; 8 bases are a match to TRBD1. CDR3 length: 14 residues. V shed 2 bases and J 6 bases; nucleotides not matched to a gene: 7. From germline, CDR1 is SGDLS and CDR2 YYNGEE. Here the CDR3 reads CASSVPLTGGEQYF. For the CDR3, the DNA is TGTGCCAGCAGCGTCCCCTTAACAGGGGGCGAGCAGTACTTC.

The CDR3 spells CASSAGAAYEQYF. DNA for the CDR3: TGTGCCAGCTCCGCCGGGGCGGCCTACGAGCAGTACTTC. The gene calls are TRBV27 and TRBJ2-7, with D perhaps assigned TRBD1 or TRBD2 (5 bases each). Germline CDR1 is MNHEY and CDR2 is SMNVEV (reference sequence). V lost 8 bases and J 2 bases, leaving 13 bases between the germline ends. The CDR3 extends over 13 amino acids.

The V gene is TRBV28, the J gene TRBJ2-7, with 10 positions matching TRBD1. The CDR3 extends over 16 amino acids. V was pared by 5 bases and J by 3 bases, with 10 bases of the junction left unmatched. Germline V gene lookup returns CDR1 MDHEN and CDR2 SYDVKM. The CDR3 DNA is TGTGCCAGCAGTCGAAGGACAGGGGGTGGACTCTACGAGCAGTACTTC. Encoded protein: CASSRRTGGGLYEQYF.

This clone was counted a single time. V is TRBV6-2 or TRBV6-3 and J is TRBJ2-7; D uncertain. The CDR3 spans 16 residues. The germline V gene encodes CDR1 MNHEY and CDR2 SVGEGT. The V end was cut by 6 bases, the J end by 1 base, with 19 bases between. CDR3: CASSFAPGDQSYEQYF. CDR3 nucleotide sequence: TGTGCCAGCAGCTTCGCCCCAGGTGACCAATCCTACGAGCAGTACTTC.

The CDR3 DNA is TGCGCCAGCAGCTTGACCTCGGACGGTACGGGCTACGAGCAGTACTTC. As protein: CASSLTSDGTGYEQYF. The chain combines TRBV5-1 with TRBJ2-7; no clear D gene. Per germline, CDR1 SGHRS and CDR2 YFSETQ. Between the trimmed V and J ends, which lost 1 base and 3 bases, there was a span of 17 bases. This CDR3 comprises 16 residues.

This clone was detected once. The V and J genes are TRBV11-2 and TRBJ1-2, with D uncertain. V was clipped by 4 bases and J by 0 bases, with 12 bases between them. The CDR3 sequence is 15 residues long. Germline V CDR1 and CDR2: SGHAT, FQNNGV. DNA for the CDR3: TGTGCCAGCAGCTATAGGACGCCAGCTAACTATGGCTACACCTTC. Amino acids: CASSYRTPANYGYTF.

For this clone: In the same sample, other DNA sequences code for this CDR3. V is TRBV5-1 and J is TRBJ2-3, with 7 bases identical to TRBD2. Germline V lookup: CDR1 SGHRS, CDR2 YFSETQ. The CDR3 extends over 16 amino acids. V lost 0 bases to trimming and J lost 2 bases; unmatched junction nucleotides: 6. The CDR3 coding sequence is TGCGCCAGCAGCTTGGGAACGAGCGGGACCACAGATACGCAGTATTTT. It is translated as CASSLGTSGTTDTQYF.

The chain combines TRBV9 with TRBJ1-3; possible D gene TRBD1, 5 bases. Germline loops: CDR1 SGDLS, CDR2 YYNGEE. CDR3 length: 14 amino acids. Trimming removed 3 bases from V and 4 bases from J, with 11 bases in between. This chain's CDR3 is CASSAAGGGNTIYF. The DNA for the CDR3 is TGTGCCAGCAGCGCCGCCGGGGGAGGAAACACCATATATTTT.

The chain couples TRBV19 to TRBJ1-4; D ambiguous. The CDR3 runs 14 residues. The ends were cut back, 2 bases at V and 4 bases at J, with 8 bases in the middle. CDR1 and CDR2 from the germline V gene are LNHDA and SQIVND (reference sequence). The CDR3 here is CASSISGINEKLFF. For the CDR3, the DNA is TGTGCCAGTAGTATATCCGGAATTAATGAAAAACTGTTTTTT. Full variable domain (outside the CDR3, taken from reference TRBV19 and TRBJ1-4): DGGITQSPKYLFRKEGQNVTLSCEQNLNHDAMYWYRQDPGQGLRLIYYSQIVNDFQKGDIAEGYSVSREKKESFPLTVTSAQKNPTAFYLCASSISGINEKLFFGSGTQLSVL.

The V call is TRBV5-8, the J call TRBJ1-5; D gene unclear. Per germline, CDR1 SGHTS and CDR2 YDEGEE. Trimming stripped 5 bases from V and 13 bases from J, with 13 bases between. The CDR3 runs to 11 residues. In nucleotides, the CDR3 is TGTGCCAGCAGGAGGGTCATTAATCAGCATTTT. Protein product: CASRRVINQHF.

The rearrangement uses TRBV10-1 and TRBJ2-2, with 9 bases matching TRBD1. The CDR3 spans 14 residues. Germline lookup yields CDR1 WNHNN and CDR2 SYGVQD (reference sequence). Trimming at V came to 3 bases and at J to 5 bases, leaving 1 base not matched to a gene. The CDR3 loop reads CASSEQGATGELFF. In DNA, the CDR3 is TGCGCCAGCAGTGAACAGGGGGCGACCGGGGAGCTGTTTTTT.

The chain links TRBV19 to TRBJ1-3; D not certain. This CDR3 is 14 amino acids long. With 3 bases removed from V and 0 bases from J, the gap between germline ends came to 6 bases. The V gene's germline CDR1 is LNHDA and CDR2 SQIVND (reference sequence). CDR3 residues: CASSMPNSGNTIYF. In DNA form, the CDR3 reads TGTGCCAGTAGTATGCCGAACTCTGGAAACACCATATATTTT.

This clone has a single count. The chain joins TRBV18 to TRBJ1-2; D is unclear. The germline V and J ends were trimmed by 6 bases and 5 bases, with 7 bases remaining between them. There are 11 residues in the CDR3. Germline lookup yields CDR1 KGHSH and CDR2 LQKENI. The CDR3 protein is CASSDRYGYTF. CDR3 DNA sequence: TGTGCCAGCTCCGACCGATATGGCTACACCTTC.

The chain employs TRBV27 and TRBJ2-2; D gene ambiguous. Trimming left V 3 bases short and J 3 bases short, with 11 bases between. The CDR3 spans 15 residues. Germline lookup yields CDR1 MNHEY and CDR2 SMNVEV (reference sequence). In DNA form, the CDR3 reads TGTGCCAGCAGTTTTTTAACCGATTACACCGGGGAGCTGTTTTTT. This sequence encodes CASSFLTDYTGELFF.

CDR3 residues: CASSQGARNTEAFF. CDR3 coding DNA: TGTGCCAGCAGCCAGGGGGCGAGGAACACTGAAGCTTTCTTT. V is TRBV3-1 (or the pseudogene TRBV3-2) and J is TRBJ1-1, with D possibly TRBD1 on 6 matching bases. Per germline, CDR1 LGHDT and CDR2 YNNKEL (reference sequence). The length of the CDR3 is 14 residues. Between the trimmed V and J ends, which lost 3 bases and 1 base, there was a span of 9 bases.

CDR3 sequence reads: CAISRGPYNEQFF. The CDR3 coding sequence is TGTGCCATCTCGCGGGGGCCTTACAATGAGCAGTTCTTC. The V and J genes are TRBV25-1 and TRBJ2-1, with a possible D match to TRBD2 (7 bases). Trimming shortened V by 10 bases and J by 4 bases, and 14 bases separated the two germline ends. The CDR3 has 13 amino acids. Germline CDR1 reads MGHDK; CDR2 reads SYGVNS.

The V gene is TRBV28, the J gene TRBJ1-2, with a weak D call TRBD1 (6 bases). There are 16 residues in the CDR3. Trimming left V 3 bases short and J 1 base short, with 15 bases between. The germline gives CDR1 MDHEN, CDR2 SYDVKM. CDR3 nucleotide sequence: TGTGCCAGCAGTTTCCCACAGGGAATGGATAACTATGGCTACACCTTC. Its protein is CASSFPQGMDNYGYTF.

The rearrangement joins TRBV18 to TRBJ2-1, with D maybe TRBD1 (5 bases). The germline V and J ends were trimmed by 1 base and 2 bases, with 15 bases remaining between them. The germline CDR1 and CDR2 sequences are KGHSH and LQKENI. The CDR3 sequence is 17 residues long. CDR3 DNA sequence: TGTGCCAGCTCACCACGGACACAACGTGGGGCCTACAATGAGCAGTTCTTC. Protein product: CASSPRTQRGAYNEQFF.

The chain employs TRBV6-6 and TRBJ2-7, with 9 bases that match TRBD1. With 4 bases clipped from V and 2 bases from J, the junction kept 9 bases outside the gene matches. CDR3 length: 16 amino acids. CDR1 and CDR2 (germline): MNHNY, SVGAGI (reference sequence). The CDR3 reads CASSFQFGTGTYEQYF. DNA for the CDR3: TGTGCCAGCAGTTTTCAGTTCGGGACAGGGACCTACGAGCAGTACTTC.

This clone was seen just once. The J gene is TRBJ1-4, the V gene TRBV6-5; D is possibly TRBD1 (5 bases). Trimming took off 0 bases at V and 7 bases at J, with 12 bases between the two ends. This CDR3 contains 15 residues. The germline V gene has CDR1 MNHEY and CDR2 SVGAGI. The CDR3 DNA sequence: TGTGCCAGCAGTTACTCCTTGGGGCTCGGTGAAAAACTGTTTTTT. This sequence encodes CASSYSLGLGEKLFF.